The next 16 T cell receptor beta chains were all read from a single sample in a study of blood T cell repertoires in COVID-19. Clones were sequenced by immunoSEQ multiplex PCR, and TCRdb holds only the in-frame ones, with some missing. This table holds over 400,000 clones, about 88% found once. The specimen was PBMCs or T cells enriched from blood (not recorded which). The receptors shown here come from a woman aged 60-75 years who had recovered from COVID-19.

The chain uses TRBV5-1 and TRBJ2-2; 8 nucleotides line up with TRBD1. The CDR3 spans 17 residues. V gave up 4 bases and J gave up 4 bases; unmatched junction bases: 12. Per germline, CDR1 SGHRS and CDR2 YFSETQ. CDR3: CASSQIPGGAGTGELFF. Written as DNA, the CDR3 is TGCGCCAGCAGCCAAATTCCAGGGGGCGCAGGCACCGGGGAGCTGTTTTTT.

The chain couples TRBV15 to TRBJ2-3; TRBD2 matches 7 bases. V lost 8 bases and J lost 2; bases outside the gene matches: 7. CDR1 and CDR2 from the germline V gene are LNHNV and YYDKDF (reference sequence). The CDR3 contains 14 residues. The CDR3 nucleotides read TGTGCCACCTCTTTGGGGGGGATCACAGATACGCAGTATTTT. Encoded protein: CATSLGGITDTQYF.

The genes are TRBV7-9 and TRBJ2-1; the match to TRBD2 covers 10 bases. CDR1 is SEHNR, CDR2 FQNEAQ, per germline (reference sequence). The J segment lost 14 bases and the V segment lost 4 bases, leaving 8 bases of the junction unmatched. CDR3 length: 13 residues. CDR3 loop: CASSSIAGGLEFF. In nucleotides, the CDR3 is TGTGCCAGCAGCTCGATAGCGGGGGGTTTGGAGTTCTTC.

This chain connects TRBV6-2 or TRBV6-3 to TRBJ2-3; D perhaps matches TRBD2 (6 bases). V was pared by 2 bases and J by 2 bases, with 11 bases between. This CDR3 is built from 15 residues. Germline CDR1 reads MNHEY; CDR2 reads SVGEGT. The CDR3 spells CASSYRGRPTDTQYF. The DNA of the CDR3 is TGTGCCAGCAGTTACCGGGGGAGACCCACAGATACGCAGTATTTT.

The chain employs TRBV18 and TRBJ1-3, with D possibly TRBD1 on 5 matching bases. The V end lost 5 bases, the J end lost 4 bases, and 15 bases lay between the germline ends. The germline V gene encodes CDR1 KGHSH and CDR2 LQKENI. This CDR3 is 15 amino acids long. The CDR3 sequence: CASSYFQGTGNTIYF. The CDR3 bases are TGTGCCAGCTCATACTTTCAGGGCACCGGAAACACCATATATTTT.

This chain uses TRBV7-6 with TRBJ1-6, with unresolved D. Trimming left V 2 bases short and J 0 bases short, with 8 bases between. The CDR3 contains 16 residues. Germline V gene data show CDR1 as SGHVS and CDR2 as FNYEAQ. The CDR3 DNA is TGTGCCAGCAGCTTAAATCCGAGCTCCTATAATTCACCCCTCCACTTT. This translates into CASSLNPSSYNSPLHF.

This chain uses TRBV2 with TRBJ1-5, with a possible D match to TRBD1 (5 bases). The CDR3 runs 13 residues. V was trimmed by 2 bases and J by 8 bases, leaving 10 bases between them. Germline CDR1 SNHLY, CDR2 FYNNEI. The CDR3: CASSEWGGEPQHF. Here the CDR3 DNA reads TGTGCCAGCAGTGAATGGGGGGGTGAGCCCCAGCATTTT.

In DNA form, the CDR3 reads TGTGCCAGCAGTTCGGGACAGCAAGAGCAGTACGTC. It yields the protein CASSSGQQEQYV. The V and J genes are TRBV28 and TRBJ2-7, with 7 bases fitting TRBD1. The V and J ends lost 4 bases and 7 bases, in that order; junction bases with no gene match: 4. The germline gives CDR1 MDHEN, CDR2 SYDVKM. The CDR3 covers 12 residues.

The chain links TRBV5-1 to TRBJ2-1; possible D gene TRBD1, 6 bases. The CDR3 spans 15 residues. The V and J ends lost 4 bases and 4 bases respectively, with 15 bases between them. Germline V gene lookup returns CDR1 SGHRS and CDR2 YFSETQ. This CDR3 reads CASSPQGSPYNEQFF. DNA for the CDR3: TGCGCCAGCAGCCCGCAGGGGTCCCCTTACAATGAGCAGTTCTTC. The whole variable domain, filled in from reference TRBV5-1 and TRBJ2-1, reads KAGVTQTPRYLIKTRGQQVTLSCSPISGHRSVSWYQQTPGQGLQFLFEYFSETQRNKGNFPGRFSGRQFSNSRSEMNVSTLELGDSALYLCASSPQGSPYNEQFFGPGTRLTVL.

Comment on this clone: This sample also contains other DNA sequences that code for the same CDR3. CDR3 bases: TGTGCCAGCAGCGTCAGAGCGGGGGGAAGCACAGATACGCAGTATTTT. Its protein is CASSVRAGGSTDTQYF. This chain links TRBV9 with TRBJ2-3; 9 bases align to TRBD2. The J segment lost 0 bases and the V segment lost 2 bases, leaving 4 bases of the junction unmatched. The length of the CDR3 is 16 residues. In germline, CDR1 is SGDLS, CDR2 YYNGEE.

The gene calls are TRBV6-5 and TRBJ2-3, with D possibly being TRBD2 (7 bases). V gave up 5 bases and J gave up 6 bases, with 18 bases separating them. The CDR3 loop spans 15 amino acids. CDR1 is MNHEY and CDR2 is SVGAGI in the germline V gene. In nucleotides, the CDR3 is TGTGCCAGCAGTCGGAACAGGGCCGGGGGGGATACGCAGTATTTT. This encodes CASSRNRAGGDTQYF.

The chain recombines TRBV10-3 with TRBJ2-7; 10 positions match TRBD1. Trimming at V came to 7 bases and at J to 6 bases, leaving 12 bases not matched to a gene. Per the germline V gene, CDR1 is ENHRY and CDR2 is SYGVKD. This CDR3 has 15 residues. The CDR3 loop is CAITQTGGRTREQYV. In DNA form, the CDR3 reads TGTGCCATCACCCAGACAGGGGGCCGGACTCGCGAGCAGTACGTC.

This clone was found many times. As DNA, the CDR3 is TGTGCCAGCAGCGTAGGGACAGGGGACCCGAGGGAGCAGTACTTC. It translates to CASSVGTGDPREQYF. J is TRBJ2-7 and V is TRBV9; TRBD1 aligns across 9 bases. V trimming: 0 bases; J trimming: 7 bases; junction bases outside the gene matches: 8. The CDR3 runs 15 residues. The germline gives CDR1 SGDLS, CDR2 YYNGEE. Complete variable domain (other parts from reference TRBV9 and TRBJ2-7): DSGVTQTPKHLITATGQRVTLRCSPRSGDLSVYWYQQSLDQGLQFLIQYYNGEERAKGNILERFSAQQFPDLHSELNLSSLELGDSALYFCASSVGTGDPREQYFGPGTRLTVT.

The J gene is TRBJ2-1, the V gene TRBV4-1, with D possibly matching TRBD2 (5 bases). Deletions cut 2 bases from V and 8 bases from J, with 10 bases between. CDR1 MGHRA and CDR2 YSYEKL come from the germline V gene. The CDR3 is 13 amino acids. CDR3 amino acids: CASSQRSGDEQFF. DNA of the CDR3: TGCGCCAGCAGCCAAAGGTCCGGGGATGAGCAGTTCTTC.

This chain uses TRBV29-1 with TRBJ2-5, with TRBD2 identical over 11 bases. Per the germline V gene, CDR1 is SQVTM and CDR2 is ANQGSEA. The CDR3 has 16 residues. The V segment lost 7 bases and the J segment 4 bases; nucleotides outside the gene matches: 14. This CDR3 reads CSATPELAGVAETQYF. CDR3 nucleotide sequence: TGCAGCGCCACCCCGGAACTAGCGGGGGTTGCAGAGACCCAGTACTTC.

Only one count was recorded for this clone. This chain joins TRBV5-6 and TRBJ2-7; 11 bases align to TRBD2. Trimming cost V 2 bases and J 3 bases; bases outside gene matches: 7. The CDR3 is made up of 16 amino acids. In germline, CDR1 is SGHDT, CDR2 YYEEEE. The CDR3: CASSFSASGGYYEQYF. In DNA form, the CDR3 reads TGTGCCAGCAGCTTTTCCGCTAGCGGGGGGTACTACGAGCAGTACTTC. The full variable domain, in which reference TRBV5-6 and TRBJ2-7 provide the parts outside the CDR3, is DAGVTQSPTHLIKTRGQQVTLRCSPKSGHDTVSWYQQALGQGPQFIFQYYEEEERQRGNFPDRFSGHQFPNYSSELNVNALLLGDSALYLCASSFSASGGYYEQYFGPGTRLTVT.